Listed below are T cell receptor beta chains from one sample, sequenced in a study of Graves' ophthalmopathy and Graves' hyperthyroidism. TCRdb re-called the multiplex PCR reads through MiXCR, storing one row per CDR3 protein. Here the sample spans nearly 400,000 distinct CDR3 sequences, about 16% being singletons. The sample taken for sequencing was peripheral blood. These receptors were obtained from a woman younger than 35 with Graves' ophthalmopathy. The CDR3 runs from the conserved cysteine through the conserved F or W. The D gene is left open where the match is weak. Size is stated for part of the rows, as once, few or many counts, or as a class when the clone is expanded.

j_call d_call v_call clone_size cdr3_nt cdr3_aa
TRBJ2-5 . TRBV29-1 many TGCAGCGTTCATGGAGGTGGGACCCAGTACTTC CSVHGGGTQYF
TRBJ1-6 . TRBV28 many TGTGCCAGCAGGCCGCTGAATTCACCCCTCCACTTT CASRPLNSPLHF
TRBJ2-7 TRBD2 TRBV28 many TGTGCCAGCCATGAAGGACTAGCGGGAGGGAGGTACGAGCAGTACTTC CASHEGLAGGRYEQYF
TRBJ1-1 . TRBV12-3/TRBV12-4 . TGTGCCAGCAGCATCAATCAAGTTGCTTTCTTT CASSINQVAFF
TRBJ1-5 . TRBV6-1 many TGTGCCAGCAGTGACGCAACAGTTTATAGCAATCAGCCCCAGCATTTT CASSDATVYSNQPQHF
TRBJ1-3 . TRBV3-1 many TGTGCCAGCAGCCAAGATCGACAGCCCTCTGGAAACACCATATATTTT CASSQDRQPSGNTIYF
TRBJ1-3 TRBD1 TRBV28 many TGTGCCAGCAGTTTCGGGACAGGAGCCATATATTTT CASSFGTGAIYF
TRBJ1-5 . TRBV5-5 many TGTGCCAGCAGCAACTCCTGGGGGACCCAGCATTTT CASSNSWGTQHF
TRBJ2-7 TRBD1 TRBV24-1 many TGTGCCACCAGTGATAGGTCTGCGAGACAGGGAACCCACGAGCAGTACTTC CATSDRSARQGTHEQYF
TRBJ1-5 . TRBV6-2/TRBV6-3 many TGTGCCAGCAGCCCTTTTGGGGGGATTCAGCCCCAGCATTTT CASSPFGGIQPQHF
TRBJ2-2 TRBD1 TRBV6-4 many TGTGCCAGCAGCCCTTGGGACAGGGCCGCCACCCCGAACACCGGGGAGCTGTTTTTT CASSPWDRAATPNTGELFF
TRBJ2-7 . TRBV10-3 many TGTGCCATCAGTGCCAACGACGGATCCTACGAGCAGTACTTC CAISANDGSYEQYF
TRBJ1-6 . TRBV6-2/TRBV6-3 many TGTGCCAGCAGTTCCGGGGGGATCCGTTCACCCCTCCACTTT CASSSGGIRSPLHF
TRBJ2-5 TRBD2 TRBV6-1 . TGTGCCAGCAGGGGGGGACTAGCCCAAGAGACCCAGTACTTC CASRGGLAQETQYF
TRBJ2-7 TRBD1 TRBV9 many TGTGCCAGCAGCCCCCGGGGCAGGGGGAGCGAGCAGTACTTC CASSPRGRGSEQYF
TRBJ1-5 TRBD1 TRBV28 . TGTGCCAGCAGTCATGAACAGGGGAGCAATCAGCCCCAGCATTTT CASSHEQGSNQPQHF
TRBJ1-5 TRBD1 TRBV28 . TGTGCCAGCAGTTTCTGCTGGACAGGGGGCTGTCAGCCCCAGCATTTT CASSFCWTGGCQPQHF
TRBJ1-1 TRBD1 TRBV7-2 many TGTGCCAGCAGTCCCCAGGGGGGGACTGCAGTCACTGAAGCTTTCTTT CASSPQGGTAVTEAFF
TRBJ2-1 . TRBV12-3/TRBV12-4 many TGTGCCAGCAGCCCCCCCCGCAAGCCCAATGAGCAGTTCTTC CASSPPRKPNEQFF
TRBJ2-7 . TRBV19 many TGTGCCAGTAGTAATAGAAGGAAACTAGAAGAGCAGTACTTC CASSNRRKLEEQYF
TRBJ2-7 TRBD1 TRBV19 many TGTGCCCGAGACAGGGACCCCAACGAGCAGTACTTC CARDRDPNEQYF
TRBJ2-7 TRBD2 TRBV28 many TGTGCCAGCAGTATCCCGACTAGCGCGTCCTACGAGCAGTACTTC CASSIPTSASYEQYF
TRBJ1-6 . TRBV9 . TGTGCCAGCAGCGTAGCCTCCCACGCGGGGACACCGAATTCACCCCTCCACTTT CASSVASHAGTPNSPLHF
TRBJ2-7 . TRBV6-2/TRBV6-3 many TGTGCCAGCAGTTACGTTCAGACCACCTACGAGCAGTACTTC CASSYVQTTYEQYF
TRBJ1-1 . TRBV28 many TGTGCCAGCAGTTTATGGGTAGCGAAGAACACTGAAGCTTTCTTT CASSLWVAKNTEAFF
TRBJ1-1 TRBD1 TRBV10-3 . TGTGCCATCAGTGGGACCGGGGACAGGGTGACTGAAGCTTTCTTT CAISGTGDRVTEAFF
TRBJ2-7 . TRBV6-5 many TGTGCCAGCAGTTACGGAGGGGAGATGGGCGACGAGCAGTACTTC CASSYGGEMGDEQYF
TRBJ1-6 . TRBV11-2 many TGTGCCAGCAGCCCTGCATTGGGGGACGGTTCACCCCTCCACTTT CASSPALGDGSPLHF
TRBJ2-7 TRBD2 TRBV11-2 many TGTGCCAGCAGCTTCTTTAGCGGGGGGGTGAGCTCCTACGAGCAGTACTTC CASSFFSGGVSSYEQYF
TRBJ1-1 . TRBV6-2/TRBV6-3 . TGTGCCAGCAGCCAAGCAGGGTTGGGTTCAGCTTTCTTT CASSQAGLGSAFF
TRBJ1-2 TRBD1 TRBV6-5 many TGTGCCAGCGGTTACGGGACAGGGCATGGCTACACCTTC CASGYGTGHGYTF
TRBJ2-7 . TRBV12-3/TRBV12-4 many TGTGCCAGCAGTTTTTGGCCCTTCTACGAGCAGTACTTC CASSFWPFYEQYF
TRBJ2-5 TRBD2 TRBV7-8 many TGTGCCAGCAGCTCTCTAGCGGGACAAGAGACCCAGTACTTC CASSSLAGQETQYF
TRBJ1-1 . TRBV7-9 many TGTGCCAGCAGCCATACTGGGGGAGGAGGCGCTGAAGCTTTCTTT CASSHTGGGGAEAFF
TRBJ1-3 . TRBV11-2 many TGTGCCAGCAGCCCCGAGGCGGCTGGAAACACCATATATTTT CASSPEAAGNTIYF
TRBJ1-2 TRBD1 TRBV28 . TGTGCCAGCAGTTACTCGGAGGGGGCTGACGGCTACACCTTC CASSYSEGADGYTF
TRBJ2-7 . TRBV20-1 many TGCAGTGCTCGAAGATCGGGACTCGCCTACGAGCAGTACTTC CSARRSGLAYEQYF
TRBJ2-4 TRBD2 TRBV20-1 many TGCAGTGCTAGGGACCTCGGAGGCGGGGGGGCCGGGGTCAAAAACATTCAGTACTTC CSARDLGGGGAGVKNIQYF
TRBJ2-5 TRBD1 TRBV12-3/TRBV12-4 many TGTGCCAGCAGTTCGCACAGGGGGCAAGAGACCCAGTACTTC CASSSHRGQETQYF
TRBJ1-1 . TRBV6-1 many TGTGCCAGCAGTGTCGGGGGCTTAACTGAAGCTTTCTTT CASSVGGLTEAFF
TRBJ2-7 . TRBV27 many TGTGCCAGCAGGGGGTCTTCCGGTGACGAGCAGTACTTC CASRGSSGDEQYF
TRBJ1-5 TRBD1 TRBV30 many TGTGCCTGGAGTCAGGGGGCGGAACAGCCCCAGCATTTT CAWSQGAEQPQHF
TRBJ1-1 . TRBV29-1 many TGCAGCGTTGAACGTTACGGGACTGAAGCTTTCTTT CSVERYGTEAFF
TRBJ2-7 . TRBV6-2/TRBV6-3 . TGTGCCAGCAGCTCCGACCCCCAGGGGTCCTACGAGCAGTACTTC CASSSDPQGSYEQYF
TRBJ1-2 . TRBV5-1 few TGCGCCAGCAGCATGGGACTTAACTATGGCTACACCTTC CASSMGLNYGYTF